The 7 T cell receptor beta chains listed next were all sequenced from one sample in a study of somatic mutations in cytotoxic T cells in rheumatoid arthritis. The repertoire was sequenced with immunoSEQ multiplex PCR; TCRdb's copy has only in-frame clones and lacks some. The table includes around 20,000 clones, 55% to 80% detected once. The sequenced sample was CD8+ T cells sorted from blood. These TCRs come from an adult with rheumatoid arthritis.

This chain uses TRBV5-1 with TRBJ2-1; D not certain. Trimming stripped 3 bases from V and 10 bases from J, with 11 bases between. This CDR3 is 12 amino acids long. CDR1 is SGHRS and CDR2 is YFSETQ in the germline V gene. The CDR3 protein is CASSYLVQEQFF. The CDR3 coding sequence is TGCGCCAGCAGCTACTTAGTACAGGAGCAGTTCTTC.

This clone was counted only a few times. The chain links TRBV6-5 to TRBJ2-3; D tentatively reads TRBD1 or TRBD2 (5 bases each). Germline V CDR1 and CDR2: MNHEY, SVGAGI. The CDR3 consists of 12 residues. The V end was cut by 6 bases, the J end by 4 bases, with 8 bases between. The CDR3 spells CASRGVSDTQYF. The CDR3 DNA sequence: TGTGCCAGCAGGGGGGTATCAGATACGCAGTATTTT.

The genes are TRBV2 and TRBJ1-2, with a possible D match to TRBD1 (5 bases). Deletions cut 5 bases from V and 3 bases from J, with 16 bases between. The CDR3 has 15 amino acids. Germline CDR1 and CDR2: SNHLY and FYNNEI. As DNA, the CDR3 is TGTGCCAGCAGTCGATGGGGGAGCACAGACTATGGCTACACCTTC. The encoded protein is CASSRWGSTDYGYTF.

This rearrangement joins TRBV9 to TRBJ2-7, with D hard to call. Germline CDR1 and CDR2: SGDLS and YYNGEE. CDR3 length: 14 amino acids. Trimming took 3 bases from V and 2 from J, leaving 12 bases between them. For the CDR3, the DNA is TGTGCCAGCAGCGAAACCGACATAACCTACGAGCAGTACTTC. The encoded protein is CASSETDITYEQYF.

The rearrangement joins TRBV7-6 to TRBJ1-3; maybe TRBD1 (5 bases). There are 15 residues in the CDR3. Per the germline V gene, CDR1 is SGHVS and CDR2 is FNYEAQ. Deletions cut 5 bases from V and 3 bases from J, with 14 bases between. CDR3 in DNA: TGTGCCAGCAGCCCCGGGGCCGGCGGTGGAAACACCATATATTTT. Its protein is CASSPGAGGGNTIYF.

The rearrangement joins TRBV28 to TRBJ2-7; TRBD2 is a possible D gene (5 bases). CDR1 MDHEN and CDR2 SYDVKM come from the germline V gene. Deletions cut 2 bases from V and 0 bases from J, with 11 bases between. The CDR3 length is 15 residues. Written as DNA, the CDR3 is TGTGCCAGCAGTTTAAGTGGAGGTAGCTCCTACGAGCAGTACTTC. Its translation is CASSLSGGSSYEQYF. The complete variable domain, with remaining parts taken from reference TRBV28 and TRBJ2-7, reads DVKVTQSSRYLVKRTGEKVFLECVQDMDHENMFWYRQDPGLGLRLIYFSYDVKMKEKGDIPEGYSVSREKKERFSLILESASTNQTSMYLCASSLSGGSSYEQYFGPGTRLTVT.

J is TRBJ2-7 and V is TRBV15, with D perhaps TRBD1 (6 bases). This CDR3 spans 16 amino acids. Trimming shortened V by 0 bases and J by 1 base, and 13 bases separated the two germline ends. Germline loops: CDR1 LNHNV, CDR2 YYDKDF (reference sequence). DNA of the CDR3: TGTGCCACCAGCAGAGAGACAGGTCCCCCTTCCTACGAGCAGTACTTC. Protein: CATSRETGPPSYEQYF.